The 32 T cell receptor beta chains presented below share a single source sample, sequenced in a study of blood T cell repertoires in COVID-19. Sequenced by immunoSEQ multiplex PCR; TCRdb stores in-frame clones only, minus some. The table records approximately 200,000 clones, 79% of them present only once. Sequences were obtained from peripheral blood. These receptors were taken from a man in his sixties with active or convalescent COVID-19.

The rearrangement links TRBV6-5 to TRBJ2-1; no clear D. Germline V CDR1 and CDR2: MNHEY, SVGAGI. V lost 11 bases, J lost 0 bases, and 14 bases lay in between. The length of the CDR3 is 14 residues. The CDR3 region has the DNA TGTGCCTCCCTAGACCCCTTCTCCTACAATGAGCAGTTCTTC. Residues: CASLDPFSYNEQFF.

The CDR3, as DNA: TGTGCCAGCAGTTCTGTCTACGAGCAGTACTTC. It encodes CASSSVYEQYF. This chain links TRBV28 with TRBJ2-7; D unresolved. Germline CDR1 and CDR2: MDHEN and SYDVKM. There are 11 residues in the CDR3. V lost 4 bases and J lost 3, with 4 bases in between. Full variable domain (remainder filled in from reference TRBV28 and TRBJ2-7): DVKVTQSSRYLVKRTGEKVFLECVQDMDHENMFWYRQDPGLGLRLIYFSYDVKMKEKGDIPEGYSVSREKKERFSLILESASTNQTSMYLCASSSVYEQYFGPGTRLTVT.

The J gene is TRBJ1-1, the V gene TRBV5-4; tentatively, D is TRBD1 (6 bases). The CDR3 is made up of 14 amino acids. Trimming removed 4 bases at V and 1 base at J, with 11 bases between. In germline, CDR1 is SGHNT, CDR2 YYREEE (reference sequence). CDR3 sequence: CASSPDRTNTEAFF. In DNA, the CDR3 is TGTGCCAGCAGCCCCGACAGGACGAACACTGAAGCTTTCTTT.

The chain has TRBV28 and TRBJ2-7, with unresolved D. The germline V gene has CDR1 MDHEN and CDR2 SYDVKM. CDR3 length equals 11 residues. V was shortened by 7 bases and J by 1 base, with 5 bases between the two germline ends. The CDR3 loop reads CASKESYEQYF. CDR3 nucleotides: TGTGCCAGCAAGGAGTCCTACGAGCAGTACTTC.

The rearrangement joins TRBV10-3 to TRBJ1-4; TRBD1 might be the D (5 bases). CDR3 length: 16 amino acids. The V end was cut by 2 bases, the J end by 3 bases, with 13 bases between. From germline, CDR1 is ENHRY and CDR2 SYGVKD. DNA for the CDR3: TGTGCCATCAGTGAGCAGGCAGGGAAGGCTAATGAAAAACTGTTTTTT. Protein sequence: CAISEQAGKANEKLFF.

The J gene is TRBJ2-7, the V gene TRBV18, with 7 bases fitting TRBD1. The V segment lost 3 bases and the J segment 2 bases; nucleotides outside the gene matches: 1. Germline CDR1 is KGHSH and CDR2 is LQKENI. The CDR3 contains 13 residues. CDR3 nucleotides: TGTGCCAGCTCACCGGGGACAGCCTACGAGCAGTACTTC. Amino acids: CASSPGTAYEQYF.

The chain employs TRBV5-4 and TRBJ2-4, with D possibly TRBD2 on 6 matching bases. Trimming stripped 4 bases from V and 2 bases from J, with 16 bases between. The germline CDR1 and CDR2 sequences are SGHNT and YYREEE (reference sequence). The CDR3 is 16 amino acids. DNA for the CDR3: TGTGCCAGCAGCCAAGGGACTTCTAATTCCAAAAACATTCAGTACTTC. As protein: CASSQGTSNSKNIQYF.

The rearrangement joins TRBV28 to TRBJ1-2; weak D call: TRBD1 (5 bases). V lost 5 bases and J 0 bases, leaving 16 bases between the germline ends. From germline, CDR1 is MDHEN and CDR2 SYDVKM. The CDR3 runs 16 residues. The CDR3 here is CASSTDWGSTNYGYTF. The CDR3 bases are TGTGCCAGCAGTACTGATTGGGGCAGTACTAACTATGGCTACACCTTC.

The rearrangement links TRBV18 to TRBJ2-7; 7 bases are a match to TRBD1. CDR1 and CDR2 (germline): KGHSH, LQKENI. J lost 3 bases, V lost 2 bases, and 1 base had no gene match. The length of the CDR3 is 13 residues. CDR3 in DNA: TGTGCCAGCTCACCAGGACAGGTCTACGAGCAGTACTTC. This sequence encodes CASSPGQVYEQYF.

J is TRBJ2-1 and V is TRBV19, with TRBD1 matching 7 bases. Per germline, CDR1 LNHDA and CDR2 SQIVND (reference sequence). This CDR3 contains 15 residues. After removal of 6 bases from V and 7 bases from J, the junction contained 12 bases not matched to a gene. CDR3 DNA sequence: TGTGCCAGTAGCCTTGACAGGGTTAATTTTAATGAGCAGTTCTTC. Amino acids: CASSLDRVNFNEQFF.

The chain uses TRBV7-3 and TRBJ2-2; 10 bases are shared with TRBD2. This CDR3 is 18 amino acids long. The V segment lost 5 bases and the J segment 2 bases; nucleotides outside the gene matches: 11. Looked up from germline, CDR1 is SGHTA and CDR2 is FQGTGA. In DNA form, the CDR3 reads TGTGCCAGCAGCCCCACGCTAGCGGGAGTGATTAACACCGGGGAGCTGTTTTTT. This codes for CASSPTLAGVINTGELFF. The complete variable domain, with remaining parts taken from reference TRBV7-3 and TRBJ2-2, reads GAGVSQTPSNKVTEKGKYVELRCDPISGHTALYWYRQSLGQGPEFLIYFQGTGAADDSGLPNDRFFAVRPEGSVSTLKIQRTERGDSAVYLCASSPTLAGVINTGELFFGEGSRLTVL.

In DNA form, the CDR3 reads TGCAGTGCTAGTGGGAGCGGGAGTTCCTACAATGAGCAGTTCTTC. It translates to CSASGSGSSYNEQFF. This chain joins TRBV20-1 and TRBJ2-1, with 8 bases aligning to TRBD2. In germline, CDR1 is DFQATT, CDR2 SNEGSKA (reference sequence). The CDR3 extends over 15 amino acids. Trimming took 3 bases from V and 1 from J; bases not matched to a gene: 5.

CDR3 region: CASSLRQGQTQYF. The DNA for the CDR3 is TGTGCCAGCAGCTTACGACAGGGGCAGACCCAGTACTTC. The V and J genes are TRBV11-3 and TRBJ2-5, with 8 nucleotides matching TRBD1. V lost 2 bases to trimming and J lost 6 bases; unmatched junction nucleotides: 2. This CDR3 has 13 residues. Germline V gene sequence: CDR1 SGHNT, CDR2 YENEEA.

The table lists this clone with many counts. The chain joins TRBV28 to TRBJ2-7; D possibly corresponds to TRBD2 (6 bases). Trimming cost V 9 bases and J 9 bases, with 18 bases left between them. The CDR3 extends over 12 amino acids. Germline lookup yields CDR1 MDHEN and CDR2 SYDVKM. In DNA form, the CDR3 reads TGTGCCAGTCGAGCCGGGGGTCTACTGCAGTACTTC. It translates to CASRAGGLLQYF.

V usage is TRBV12-3 or TRBV12-4 and J usage is TRBJ2-3; the match to TRBD1 covers 9 bases. Trimming cost V 5 bases and J 8 bases; bases outside gene matches: 2. This CDR3 has 12 amino acids. CDR3 in DNA: TGTGCCAGCAGTCCGGGACAGGGTACGCAGTATTTT. This codes for CASSPGQGTQYF.

This chain links TRBV6-2 or TRBV6-3 with TRBJ1-4; 7 bases are a match to TRBD1. CDR1 is MNHEY and CDR2 is SVGEGT in the germline V gene. After removal of 4 bases from V and 4 bases from J, the junction contained 3 bases not matched to a gene. The CDR3 loop spans 14 amino acids. The CDR3 spells CASSLGTVNEKLFF. For the CDR3, the DNA is TGTGCCAGCAGTTTGGGGACAGTTAATGAAAAACTGTTTTTT.

The chain recombines TRBV27 with TRBJ2-7, with TRBD2 matching over 7 bases. After removal of 6 bases from V and 3 bases from J, the junction contained 5 bases not matched to a gene. Germline V lookup: CDR1 MNHEY, CDR2 SMNVEV (reference sequence). The CDR3 runs to 13 residues. The DNA of the CDR3 is TGTGCCAGCAGAACAGGACTAGGCTACGAGCAGTACTTC. Translating it yields CASRTGLGYEQYF.

The V gene is TRBV5-5, the J gene TRBJ2-1; TRBD2 is a possible D gene (6 bases). The CDR3 spans 12 residues. Trimming removed 4 bases from V and 12 bases from J, with 14 bases in between. The germline V gene encodes CDR1 SGHKS and CDR2 YYEKEE (reference sequence). CDR3 amino acids: CASSMTGESQFF. CDR3 bases: TGTGCCAGCAGCATGACGGGGGAGTCGCAGTTCTTC.

This clone has just a few counts. The chain is built from TRBV5-1 and TRBJ1-1, with TRBD1 matching 9 bases. This CDR3 is built from 14 residues. From germline, CDR1 is SGHRS and CDR2 YFSETQ. The ends lost 1 base at V and 5 bases at J; junction bases unmatched: 3. CDR3 in DNA: TGCGCCAGCAGCTTGAGACAGGGGGGGACTGAAGCTTTCTTT. Translating gives CASSLRQGGTEAFF.

The chain joins TRBV27 to TRBJ2-1; weak D call: TRBD1 (5 bases). V lost 1 base and J lost 5, with 12 bases in between. CDR3 length equals 15 residues. Germline values: CDR1 MNHEY, CDR2 SMNVEV (reference sequence). The CDR3 loop is CASSLLSGSNNEQFF. CDR3 nucleotides: TGTGCCAGCAGTTTATTGTCAGGGTCAAACAATGAGCAGTTCTTC.

This chain connects TRBV27 to TRBJ2-1; 9 bases are shared with TRBD2. The CDR3 has 15 residues. Germline CDR1 reads MNHEY; CDR2 reads SMNVEV (reference sequence). The J segment lost 5 bases and the V segment lost 5 bases, leaving 7 bases of the junction unmatched. The CDR3, as DNA: TGTGCCAGCAGTCCAACAAGCGGGGGGAACAATGAGCAGTTCTTC. Residues: CASSPTSGGNNEQFF.

The chain recombines TRBV9 with TRBJ2-1; D is unresolved. V gave up 0 bases and J gave up 5 bases, with 9 bases separating them. The CDR3 length is 14 residues. Germline CDR1 SGDLS, CDR2 YYNGEE. CDR3 loop: CASSVGGHNNEQFF. The CDR3 DNA sequence: TGTGCCAGCAGCGTAGGTGGGCACAACAATGAGCAGTTCTTC.

The chain recombines TRBV10-3 with TRBJ2-7; TRBD1 aligns across 7 bases. V dropped 7 bases and J dropped 2; count of bases not matched to a gene: 8. The CDR3 extends over 14 amino acids. The germline V gene has CDR1 ENHRY and CDR2 SYGVKD. CDR3 sequence: CAINPDRRTYEQYF. The CDR3 DNA reads TGTGCCATCAACCCGGACAGGCGAACCTACGAGCAGTACTTC.

The V call is TRBV2, the J call TRBJ2-3; D gene ambiguous. Trimming took off 3 bases at V and 9 bases at J, with 13 bases between the two ends. Germline CDR1 reads SNHLY; CDR2 reads FYNNEI. CDR3 size: 13 residues. The CDR3 reads CASSEPFQITQYF. CDR3 DNA: TGTGCCAGCAGTGAGCCGTTCCAGATAACGCAGTATTTT.

This clone was recorded at least ten times. The genes are TRBV5-5 and TRBJ2-7; 10 nucleotides align to TRBD1. There are 16 residues in the CDR3. CDR1 is SGHKS and CDR2 is YYEKEE in the germline V gene (reference sequence). V was clipped by 3 bases and J by 6 bases; unmatched bases: 12. The CDR3 protein is CASSSRTGGPTGEQYF. As DNA, the CDR3 is TGTGCCAGCAGCTCCCGGACAGGGGGTCCTACGGGCGAGCAGTACTTC. Supplemented by reference TRBV5-5 and TRBJ2-7, the full variable domain reads DAGVTQSPTHLIKTRGQQVTLRCSPISGHKSVSWYQQVLGQGPQFIFQYYEKEERGRGNFPDRFSARQFPNYSSELNVNALLLGDSALYLCASSSRTGGPTGEQYFGPGTRLTVT.

The rearrangement links TRBV28 to TRBJ2-7; 9 bases agree with TRBD1. This CDR3 region has 14 residues. Germline-derived CDR1 and CDR2 are MDHEN and SYDVKM. V dropped 6 bases and J dropped 4; count of bases not matched to a gene: 7. CDR3 amino acids: CASSLPGQGYEQYF. The CDR3 bases are TGTGCCAGCAGCCTACCGGGACAGGGATACGAGCAGTACTTC.

This rearrangement joins TRBV15 to TRBJ1-1, with D possibly matching TRBD1 (5 bases). CDR1 is LNHNV and CDR2 is YYDKDF in the germline V gene (reference sequence). Trimming pared 0 bases from V and 2 bases from J, leaving 16 bases between. This CDR3 contains 17 residues. The CDR3 region is CATSRDVRWQGNTEAFF. CDR3 coding DNA: TGTGCCACCAGCAGAGATGTTCGGTGGCAGGGCAACACTGAAGCTTTCTTT.

The gene calls are TRBV5-6 and TRBJ2-1; D gene unclear. The CDR3 is 16 amino acids. V gave up 2 bases and J gave up 6 bases, with 18 bases separating them. The germline CDR1 and CDR2 sequences are SGHDT and YYEEEE. This CDR3 reads CASSFGNRLLGNEQFF. The CDR3 DNA reads as TGTGCCAGCAGCTTCGGCAACAGATTACTTGGCAATGAGCAGTTCTTC.

J is TRBJ2-7 and V is TRBV5-6; the match to TRBD2 covers 10 bases. Trimming took 4 bases from V and 7 from J; bases not matched to a gene: 8. The CDR3 totals 14 residues. CDR1 is SGHDT and CDR2 is YYEEEE in the germline V gene. This CDR3 reads CASSDRAGGEEQYF. The CDR3 DNA is TGTGCCAGCAGCGATCGAGCGGGAGGGGAAGAGCAGTACTTC.

This sequence joins TRBV3-1 (or the pseudogene TRBV3-2) and TRBJ2-3, with 7 bases that match TRBD2. Germline V lookup: CDR1 LGHDT, CDR2 YNNKEL (reference sequence). With V trimmed by 4 bases and J by 4 bases, 8 bases remained unmatched. The CDR3 has 15 amino acids. CDR3 amino acids: CASSPLWEGPDTQYF. The CDR3 DNA sequence: TGTGCCAGCAGCCCCCTATGGGAGGGCCCAGATACGCAGTATTTT.

V is TRBV6-2 or TRBV6-3 and J is TRBJ2-2; 12 bases are a match to TRBD2. The CDR3 sequence is 16 residues long. V was pared by 2 bases and J by 4 bases, with 2 bases of the junction left unmatched. CDR1 is MNHEY and CDR2 is SVGEGT in the germline V gene. The CDR3 nucleotides are TGTGCCAGCAGTTACCGACTAGCGGGAGTCACCGGGGAGCTGTTTTTT. Its translation: CASSYRLAGVTGELFF.

This clone occurred once. The J gene is TRBJ1-1, the V gene TRBV13, with 7 bases lining up with TRBD1. Unmatched junction bases numbered 20, after V lost 5 bases and J lost 5 bases. CDR1 and CDR2 (germline): PRHDT, FYEKMQ (reference sequence). This CDR3 has 18 amino acids. CDR3 residues: CASSPGTGDGRNDTEAFF. For the CDR3, the DNA is TGTGCCAGCAGCCCGGGAACAGGGGATGGTCGGAATGATACTGAAGCTTTCTTT.